The entry below describes one T cell receptor (beta chain). Its target antigen remains unknown. No qualities accompany the bases; no much larger clone lies one base away. Library construction relied on the immunoSEQ multiplex PCR assay. High-throughput sequencing of the T-cell receptor beta chain was performed on primary melanoma tumor tissue. The authors' analysis ran thus. The repertoire analyses covered TCRB CDR3 sharing between samples and the distribution of insertions and deletions. The predictive value of the T-cell fraction was ranked against histopathological variables by a gradient-boosted model. Held by TCRdb, this immuneACCESS table contains in-frame sequences only and omits some clones. Under half of the omission traces to an unresolved V gene where checked; the cause of the rest is unknown. The DNA was the basis for D and trimming; V, J and clone size are from that table. This sample comprises roughly 440 clones, around 79% of them detected only once. Clones ranked in the top ten supply around 8% of the sample.

Reading from cysteine to phenylalanine, the CDR3 counts 14 amino acids. The only DNA kept is the CDR3, 42 bases in frame from the first base. V gives up 4 bases and J gives up 1 base, and the segment between their germline ends measures 10 bases. The germline V gene specifies SGHNT as CDR1 and YENEEA as CDR2. This sample is part of a study of primary melanoma T cells and metastatic recurrence (TCRdb year 2020). The study in broad terms: The cohort consisted of approximately 180 primary melanomas of stage T2 to T4, each more than 1 mm thick. The sequencing-derived T-cell fraction was compared with histopathological grading of tumor-infiltrating lymphocytes. Whether T-cell fraction and T-cell repertoire clonality in primary melanoma tumors predicted patient outcome was tested in the study. The T-cell fraction measured by TCR beta sequencing was compared against progression-free survival as the clinical outcome.

The primary melanoma of each patient had been surgically resected and was considered potentially curable but at risk of metastatic recurrence. What the research found in general, with its limitations: Progression-free survival was reportedly predicted by the tumor T-cell fraction independently of thickness, ulceration, mitotic rate and age. Progression-free survival prediction was reportedly improved more by adding T-cell fraction to tumor thickness than by adding any other histopathological variable. A T-cell fraction greater than 20% appeared to be protective whatever the ulceration status, mitotic rate or nodal disease. An effective T-cell-mediated antitumor response in primary melanoma was presented by the authors only as a suggestion rather than as a demonstrated mechanism.

The TCR originated in a human donor with melanoma. Sequencing was done on a sample of melanoma tumor tissue. The chain uses TRBV11-3 and TRBJ1-1, with the D segment identity uncertain. Read as DNA, the sequence is TGTGCCAGCAGCTCCCTAGACTGGAACACTGAAGCTTTCTTT. This translates into CASSSLDWNTEAFF.